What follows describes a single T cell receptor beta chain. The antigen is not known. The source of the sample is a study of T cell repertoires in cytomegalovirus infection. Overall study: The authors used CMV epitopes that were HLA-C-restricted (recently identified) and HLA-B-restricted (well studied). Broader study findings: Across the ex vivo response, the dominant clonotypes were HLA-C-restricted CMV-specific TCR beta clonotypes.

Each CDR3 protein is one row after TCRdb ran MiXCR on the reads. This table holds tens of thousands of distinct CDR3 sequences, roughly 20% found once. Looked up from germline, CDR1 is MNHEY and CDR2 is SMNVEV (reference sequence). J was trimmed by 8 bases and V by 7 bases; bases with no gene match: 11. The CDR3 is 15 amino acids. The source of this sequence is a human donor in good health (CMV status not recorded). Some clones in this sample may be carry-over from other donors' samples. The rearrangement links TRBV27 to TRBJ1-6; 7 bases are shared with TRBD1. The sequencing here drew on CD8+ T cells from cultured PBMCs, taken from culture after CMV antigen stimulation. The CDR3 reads CASTPDRRPYSPLHF. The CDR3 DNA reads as TGTGCCAGCACCCCGGACAGGAGACCTTATTCACCCCTCCACTTT.